These 31 T cell receptor beta chains share one sample of origin, sequenced in a study of shared clonotypes between healthy human individuals. Libraries were prepared by immunoSEQ multiplex PCR; TCRdb keeps only in-frame clonotypes and omits some of them. The sample contains 550,000 to 600,000 clones, 70% to 80% of which appear only once. The source material was PBMCs. Receptor source: a woman aged 40 to 50 in good health. Some clones in this sample may be carry-over from other donors' samples.

About this clone itself: A much larger clonotype is one base distant, so this may be a read error. Other DNA sequences in this specimen translate into the identical CDR3. V gene TRBV29-1 combines with J gene TRBJ2-5, with TRBD2 matching 7 bases. With V trimmed by 4 bases and J by 5 bases, 16 bases remained unmatched. This CDR3 has 16 residues. Germline V gene sequence: CDR1 SQVTM, CDR2 ANQGSEA. CDR3 sequence reads: CSVVNPLTGGGETQYF. In nucleotides, the CDR3 is TGCAGCGTTGTAAACCCTTTAACGGGGGGAGGCGAGACCCAGTACTTC. Complete variable domain (other parts from reference TRBV29-1 and TRBJ2-5): SAVISQKPSRDICQRGTSLTIQCQVDSQVTMMFWYRQQPGQSLTLIATANQGSEATYESGFVIDKFPISRPNLTFSTLTVSNMSPEDSSIYLCSVVNPLTGGGETQYFGPGTRLLVL.

Concerning this clone itself: A far larger clone is a single base away, which makes a read error likely. J is TRBJ1-2 and V is TRBV7-2; TRBD1 matches at 7 bases. The CDR3 contains 14 residues. Losses at the gene ends were 6 bases for V and 8 bases for J; bases not matched to a gene: 12. CDR1 is SGHTA, CDR2 FQGNSA, per germline. As DNA, the CDR3 is TGTGCCAGCAGTCGTAGCGAGACAGGGAGCGGCTACACCTTC. Amino acid sequence: CASSRSETGSGYTF.

V usage is TRBV7-2 and J usage is TRBJ2-7; D uncertain. CDR3 length: 14 amino acids. Germline CDR1 and CDR2: SGHTA and FQGNSA. The germline V and J ends were trimmed by 0 bases and 5 bases, with 11 bases remaining between them. The CDR3 here is CASSLAMSSHEQYF. CDR3 bases: TGTGCCAGCAGCTTAGCGATGTCGTCCCACGAGCAGTACTTC. Full variable domain (remainder filled in from reference TRBV7-2 and TRBJ2-7): GAGVSQSPSNKVTEKGKDVELRCDPISGHTALYWYRQSLGQGLEFLIYFQGNSAPDKSGLPSDRFSAERTGGSVSTLTIQRTQQEDSAVYLCASSLAMSSHEQYFGPGTRLTVT.

The count of this clone is one. This chain connects TRBV19 to TRBJ2-6; 9 positions match TRBD1. This CDR3 is 18 amino acids long. Germline CDR1 reads LNHDA; CDR2 reads SQIVND (reference sequence). Unmatched junction bases numbered 10, after V lost 6 bases and J lost 1 base. The CDR3 nucleotides read TGTGCCAGTAGAAGAGAGGGACAGGGCGCTTCTGGGGCCAACGTCCTGACTTTC. Its protein product is CASRREGQGASGANVLTF.

The chain joins TRBV28 to TRBJ1-1, with no clear D. Trimming pared 3 bases from V and 5 bases from J, leaving 10 bases between. The CDR3 runs to 13 residues. Germline CDR1 MDHEN, CDR2 SYDVKM. DNA for the CDR3: TGTGCCAGCAGTTTGATTCAGGCTACTGAAGCTTTCTTT. It encodes CASSLIQATEAFF.

This chain joins TRBV7-9 and TRBJ2-1; D may be TRBD1 (5 bases). V lost 2 bases to trimming and J lost 7 bases, with 12 bases between them. This CDR3 contains 14 residues. Germline assignment: CDR1 SEHNR and CDR2 FQNEAQ (reference sequence). CDR3 residues: CASSLSSPGNEQFF. DNA for the CDR3: TGTGCCAGCAGCTTATCCTCCCCAGGGAATGAGCAGTTCTTC.

Worth noting for this clone: This likely traces to a read error, being one base from a far larger clone. The genes are TRBV28 and TRBJ2-5; TRBD2 agrees at 7 bases. Looked up from germline, CDR1 is MDHEN and CDR2 is SYDVKM. The CDR3 sequence is 14 residues long. For the CDR3, the DNA is TGTGCCAGCAGTTTAGCGGGAGATGTAGAGGCCCAGTACTTC. Protein sequence: CASSLAGDVEAQYF.

Worth noting for this clone: The junction differs from germline at one of its ends, possibly a read error. This sample includes further DNA sequences coding for the same CDR3. The V gene is TRBV30, the J gene TRBJ2-3; D is perhaps TRBD2 (6 bases). This CDR3 is built from 14 residues. Germline V gene data show CDR1 as GTSNPN and CDR2 as SVGIG (reference sequence). DNA for the CDR3: TGTGCCTGGACCTCGGGAGTGAGCACAGATACGCAGTACTTT. Protein: CAWTSGVSTDTQYF.

J is TRBJ2-1 and V is TRBV7-3; a possible D gene is TRBD2 (6 bases). This CDR3 contains 14 residues. Germline V gives CDR1 SGHTA, CDR2 FQGTGA. Trimming shortened V by 0 bases and J by 7 bases, and 10 bases separated the two germline ends. The DNA for the CDR3 is TGTGCCAGCAGCTTAACGGCGACTAGGAATGAGCAGTTCTTC. Its translation is CASSLTATRNEQFF.

The chain links TRBV13 to TRBJ2-1; maybe TRBD1 (6 bases). V shed 2 bases and J shed 8 bases, with 19 bases lying between them. The germline gives CDR1 PRHDT, CDR2 FYEKMQ (reference sequence). CDR3 length: 16 amino acids. The CDR3 nucleotides are TGTGCCAGCAGCTTAACCAGCTTCAGGGGTCTCCATGAGCAGTTCTTC. Protein sequence: CASSLTSFRGLHEQFF.

This chain uses TRBV15 with TRBJ2-7; possible D gene TRBD1, 5 bases. Trimming pared 0 bases from V and 2 bases from J, leaving 14 bases between. This CDR3 comprises 16 residues. Germline CDR1 and CDR2: LNHNV and YYDKDF (reference sequence). Here the CDR3 reads CATSRDGPRATYEQYF. The CDR3 DNA reads as TGTGCCACCAGCAGAGATGGGCCCAGGGCAACCTACGAGCAGTACTTC.

This chain connects TRBV28 to TRBJ2-7; D not certain. CDR3 length: 15 amino acids. Germline CDR1 and CDR2: MDHEN and SYDVKM. V was shortened by 0 bases and J by 0 bases, with 9 bases between the two germline ends. This chain's CDR3 is CASSLWAESSYEQYF. In DNA, the CDR3 is TGTGCCAGCAGTTTATGGGCGGAGAGCTCCTACGAGCAGTACTTC. Variable domain in full (rest from reference TRBV28 and TRBJ2-7): DVKVTQSSRYLVKRTGEKVFLECVQDMDHENMFWYRQDPGLGLRLIYFSYDVKMKEKGDIPEGYSVSREKKERFSLILESASTNQTSMYLCASSLWAESSYEQYFGPGTRLTVT.

CDR3 loop: CASSLVGSSYNEQFF. CDR3 bases: TGTGCCAGCAGCTTAGTCGGGAGCTCCTACAATGAGCAGTTCTTC. The rearrangement uses TRBV11-2 and TRBJ2-1, with D perhaps matching TRBD2 (6 bases). V lost 1 base and J lost 0, with 7 bases in between. Germline-derived CDR1 and CDR2 are SGHAT and FQNNGV. The CDR3 loop spans 15 amino acids.

Comments on this clone: A much more abundant neighbour one base away suggests this may be a read error. The genes are TRBV7-9 and TRBJ2-3, with 7 positions matching TRBD2. CDR3 length equals 18 residues. Trimming at V came to 2 bases and at J to 6 bases, leaving 17 bases not matched to a gene. CDR1 is SEHNR and CDR2 is FQNEAQ in the germline V gene (reference sequence). The CDR3 DNA is TGTGCCAGCAGCTTATCGATTGGGCGGGAGTTCCGCTCGGATACGCAGTATTTT. Translating gives CASSLSIGREFRSDTQYF.

The V gene is TRBV29-1, the J gene TRBJ1-2, with D uncertain. Germline V gene data show CDR1 as SQVTM and CDR2 as ANQGSEA. There are 14 residues in the CDR3. V was cut by 2 bases and J by 0 bases, with 10 bases left in between. CDR3 sequence: CSVERSDSNYGYTF. CDR3 DNA sequence: TGCAGCGTTGAAAGGTCAGATTCTAACTATGGCTACACCTTC.

This chain links TRBV15 with TRBJ2-5; 7 bases match TRBD1. There are 14 residues in the CDR3. Germline V CDR1 and CDR2: LNHNV, YYDKDF (reference sequence). The V segment lost 1 base and the J segment 2 bases; nucleotides outside the gene matches: 1. The CDR3 DNA reads TGTGCCACCAGCAGAGCGGGACAGCAAGAGACCCAGTACTTC. It specifies CATSRAGQQETQYF.

CDR3 protein: CASSQDLRGSGNTIYF. The DNA of the CDR3 is TGTGCCAGCAGCCAAGATCTTCGGGGGTCTGGAAACACCATATATTTT. The rearrangement uses TRBV7-9 and TRBJ1-3; D perhaps matches TRBD1 (5 bases). The CDR3 length is 16 residues. In germline, CDR1 is SEHNR, CDR2 FQNEAQ (reference sequence). The V end lost 5 bases, the J end lost 1 base, and 15 bases lay between the germline ends.

The table lists this clone with many counts. The CDR3 region is CASSEQGASEAFF. The CDR3 bases are TGTGCCAGCAGTGAACAGGGGGCATCTGAAGCTTTCTTT. The chain combines TRBV6-4 with TRBJ1-1, with TRBD1 matching 9 bases. V lost 3 bases to trimming and J lost 6 bases; unmatched junction nucleotides: 2. From germline, CDR1 is MRHNA and CDR2 SNTAGT. The CDR3 runs 13 residues.

The chain combines TRBV7-2 with TRBJ2-6, with TRBD2 matching over 8 bases. CDR1 is SGHTA, CDR2 FQGNSA, per germline. CDR3 size: 19 residues. V gave up 3 bases and J gave up 4 bases; unmatched junction bases: 14. The CDR3 loop is CASSFAAGALIWGANVLTF. The CDR3, as DNA: TGTGCCAGCAGCTTTGCAGCGGGAGCCCTCATTTGGGGGGCCAACGTCCTGACTTTC. The variable domain in full, completed from reference TRBV7-2 and TRBJ2-6, reads GAGVSQSPSNKVTEKGKDVELRCDPISGHTALYWYRQSLGQGLEFLIYFQGNSAPDKSGLPSDRFSAERTGGSVSTLTIQRTQQEDSAVYLCASSFAAGALIWGANVLTFGAGSRLTVL.

V usage is TRBV28 and J usage is TRBJ1-1, with a possible D match to TRBD1 (5 bases). Germline V gene sequence: CDR1 MDHEN, CDR2 SYDVKM. The length of the CDR3 is 20 residues. V dropped 6 bases and J dropped 7 bases, with 36 bases sitting between them. The CDR3 region is CASSLGGYGGNYEGRGEAFF. Here the CDR3 DNA reads TGTGCCAGCAGCTTAGGTGGTTATGGGGGTAACTACGAGGGCCGTGGTGAAGCTTTCTTT.

The V and J genes are TRBV27 and TRBJ2-5; D not certain. CDR1 and CDR2 (germline): MNHEY, SMNVEV (reference sequence). Trimming removed 4 bases from V and 4 bases from J, with 16 bases in between. This CDR3 region has 15 residues. The CDR3: CASSSSPHKRETQYF. CDR3 sequence (DNA): TGTGCCAGCAGTTCATCGCCCCACAAGCGAGAGACCCAGTACTTC.

About this clone: The identical CDR3 is also encoded by other nucleotide sequences in the sample. The J gene is TRBJ1-1, the V gene TRBV14; D not certain. This CDR3 is built from 13 residues. The V gene lost 3 bases and the J gene lost 1 base, with 6 bases spanning the gap. Germline V lookup: CDR1 SGHDN, CDR2 FVKESK. This chain's CDR3 is CASSQSRNTEAFF. In DNA, the CDR3 is TGTGCCAGCAGCCAGAGCAGGAACACTGAAGCTTTCTTT.

Only a few counts were recorded for this clone. The gene calls are TRBV11-2 and TRBJ1-2; D is ambiguous. The V gene's germline CDR1 is SGHAT and CDR2 FQNNGV. V was clipped by 2 bases and J by 4 bases, with 5 bases between them. The length of the CDR3 is 12 residues. CDR3 DNA: TGTGCCAGCAGCTTATCCGGCTATGGCTACACCTTC. Translated, it gives CASSLSGYGYTF.

CDR3 residues: CAIIPGPLNTEAFF. Here the CDR3 DNA reads TGTGCCATCATTCCTGGACCCCTGAACACTGAAGCTTTCTTT. The chain links TRBV10-3 to TRBJ1-1; D is unresolved. CDR3 length: 14 residues. Germline V gene lookup returns CDR1 ENHRY and CDR2 SYGVKD. V dropped 7 bases and J dropped 0 bases, with 12 bases sitting between them.

There are a few counts of this clone. V and J are TRBV7-7 and TRBJ2-5; possible D gene TRBD2, 5 bases. Trimming left V 5 bases short and J 5 bases short, with 15 bases between. Germline assignment: CDR1 SSHAT and CDR2 FNYEAQ (reference sequence). The CDR3 is made up of 14 amino acids. The CDR3 coding sequence is TGTGCCAGCAGCCAGGCGGGCAGCCCGGAGACCCAGTACTTC. Its protein is CASSQAGSPETQYF.

The J gene is TRBJ1-2, the V gene TRBV6-6, with TRBD1 identical over 8 bases. After removal of 11 bases from V and 8 bases from J, the junction contained 13 bases not matched to a gene. Germline V lookup: CDR1 MNHNY, CDR2 SVGAGI (reference sequence). The CDR3 spans 13 residues. CDR3 in amino acids: CAGGQGLDSGYTF. CDR3 nucleotides: TGTGCCGGCGGACAGGGCCTAGATAGCGGCTACACCTTC.

Only one count was recorded for this clone. J is TRBJ2-1 and V is TRBV7-2; perhaps TRBD2 as D (5 bases). With 3 bases removed from V and 1 base from J, the gap between germline ends came to 10 bases. Germline CDR1 SGHTA, CDR2 FQGNSA. This CDR3 has 15 amino acids. In DNA form, the CDR3 reads TGTGCCAGCAGCTTGAGTCTAGCATCCTACAATGAGCAGTTCTTC. This translates into CASSLSLASYNEQFF.

J is TRBJ2-3 and V is TRBV28; 10 bases fit TRBD2. In germline, CDR1 is MDHEN, CDR2 SYDVKM. The CDR3 length is 16 residues. J gave up 2 bases and V 4 bases, and 6 bases lay outside the gene matches. The CDR3 region is CASSSMGLAFTDTQYF. The CDR3, as DNA: TGTGCCAGCAGTTCGATGGGACTAGCGTTCACAGATACGCAGTATTTT.

This chain links TRBV7-2 with TRBJ2-1; 8 bases fit TRBD2. Germline V gives CDR1 SGHTA, CDR2 FQGNSA. Losses at the gene ends were 4 bases for V and 6 bases for J; bases not matched to a gene: 8. The CDR3 runs to 15 residues. The CDR3 here is CASSYLLAAVNEQFF. CDR3 DNA sequence: TGTGCCAGCAGCTACTTACTAGCGGCGGTCAATGAGCAGTTCTTC. Supplemented by reference TRBV7-2 and TRBJ2-1, the full variable domain reads GAGVSQSPSNKVTEKGKDVELRCDPISGHTALYWYRQSLGQGLEFLIYFQGNSAPDKSGLPSDRFSAERTGGSVSTLTIQRTQQEDSAVYLCASSYLLAAVNEQFFGPGTRLTVL.

The chain couples TRBV25-1 to TRBJ2-5; 9 bases match TRBD1. The V segment lost 6 bases and the J segment 5 bases; nucleotides outside the gene matches: 7. This CDR3 has 14 residues. Germline CDR1 and CDR2: MGHDK and SYGVNS. For the CDR3, the DNA is TGTGCCAGCAGGTCCCGGGACAGGGCCGAGACCCAGTACTTC. It translates to CASRSRDRAETQYF.

The gene calls are TRBV2 and TRBJ2-3; maybe TRBD1 (7 bases). The V end lost 4 bases, the J end lost 4 bases, and 12 bases lay between the germline ends. Germline V CDR1 and CDR2: SNHLY, FYNNEI. The CDR3 covers 14 residues. CDR3 protein: CASSAGGRADTQYF. The CDR3 coding sequence is TGTGCCAGCAGTGCAGGGGGGAGAGCAGATACGCAGTATTTT. Filled out from reference TRBV2 and TRBJ2-3, the complete variable domain reads EPEVTQTPSHQVTQMGQEVILRCVPISNHLYFYWYRQILGQKVEFLVSFYNNEISEKSEIFDDQFSVERPDGSNFTLKIRSTKLEDSAMYFCASSAGGRADTQYFGPGTRLTVL.